Reported below is one T cell receptor (beta chain). Its antigen is currently unknown. CDR3 size: 15 residues. Germline V CDR1 and CDR2: MRHNA, SNTAGT. The V segment lost 2 bases and the J segment 7 bases; nucleotides outside the gene matches: 2. The template used for profiling TCR beta VDJ and CDR3 was genomic DNA. From the reads, TCRdb called clonotypes with MiXCR, one entry per CDR3 protein. Among 16,000 or so distinct CDR3 sequences listed, approximately 38% were seen once. These data belong to a study of CD8+CD57+ T cells in acquired aplastic anemia. Previously, flow cytometry had revealed CD8+CD57+ cell expansion in the patients chosen for sequencing. Study-wide results and limits: The authors found lower diversity in patient CD8+CD57+ cells than in total CD4+ and CD8+ pools.

Sample: CD8+CD57+ T cells sorted from PBMCs. The subset: bead-enriched CD8+CD57+ effector memory T cells from SAA patients. The sequence was collected from a human donor with aplastic anemia. The genes are TRBV6-4 and TRBJ1-6; 10 bases match TRBD1. CDR3 nucleotides: TGTGCCAGCAGTGACCGGACAGGGGGAAATTCACCCCTCCACTTT. Translated, it gives CASSDRTGGNSPLHF.